This T cell receptor (beta chain) was retrieved from a study of cytomegalovirus exposure and HLA in healthy donors. PCR amplification relied on 60 Vbeta primers (plus 13 Jbeta primers). TCRdb's copy holds only in-frame clones and misses some; the assay was immunoSEQ multiplex PCR. In total, the table holds some 30,000 clones. V lost 2 bases and J lost 6; bases outside the gene matches: 4. Germline V CDR1 and CDR2: GTSNPN, SVGIG (reference sequence). The CDR3 is 14 amino acids. V usage is TRBV30 and J usage is TRBJ1-4; the match to TRBD1 covers 9 bases. What was sequenced was PBMCs. The source of this sequence is a man in his forties or fifties in good health and CMV-seronegative. The CDR3 sequence is CAWSRTGDDEKLFF. The CDR3 bases are TGTGCCTGGAGTAGGACAGGGGATGATGAAAAACTGTTTTTT.